The 14 T cell receptor beta chains presented below share a single source sample, sequenced in a study of CD8+ T cells in alopecia areata. Treatment indicated: oral pan-JAK inhibitor, 5-10 mg twice daily. Extracted RNA was reverse transcribed into cDNA, the sequencing template. Sequenced by immunoSEQ multiplex PCR; TCRdb stores in-frame clones only, minus some. The sample has more than 200,000 clones, less than 65% seen once. This sample comprised CD4+ T cells sorted from blood, obtained at week 4, from a patient treated with tofacitinib. These receptors all stem from a human donor with alopecia areata.

The rearrangement links TRBV29-1 to TRBJ2-7; TRBD1 is a possible D gene (5 bases). The V end lost 7 bases, the J end lost 3 bases, and 13 bases lay between the germline ends. The germline gives CDR1 SQVTM, CDR2 ANQGSEA. The length of the CDR3 is 12 residues. In DNA, the CDR3 is TGCAGCGCTGGGCAGGGTCTCTACGAGCAGTACTTC. The encoded protein is CSAGQGLYEQYF.

The chain combines TRBV10-3 with TRBJ1-2, with 9 bases matching TRBD1. From germline, CDR1 is ENHRY and CDR2 SYGVKD. The CDR3 sequence is 14 residues long. The V and J ends lost 5 bases and 8 bases, in that order; junction bases with no gene match: 9. CDR3 residues: CAISQRTGAKGYTF. The CDR3 bases are TGTGCCATCAGTCAGCGGACAGGGGCTAAGGGCTACACCTTC.

The chain uses TRBV2 and TRBJ2-1, with 8 bases fitting TRBD2. Germline V lookup: CDR1 SNHLY, CDR2 FYNNEI. The CDR3 is made up of 15 amino acids. V was pared by 6 bases and J by 3 bases, with 7 bases of the junction left unmatched. Here the CDR3 DNA reads TGTGCCAGCAGGTCTGGCGGGGGGCACTACAATGAGCAGTTCTTC. This codes for CASRSGGGHYNEQFF.

The chain uses TRBV5-6 and TRBJ2-7; weak D call: TRBD1 (5 bases). Per the germline V gene, CDR1 is SGHDT and CDR2 is YYEEEE. The CDR3 has 15 amino acids. V lost 3 bases, J lost 0 bases, and 13 bases lay in between. The CDR3 nucleotides are TGTGCCAGCAGCTCTTCAGGGCCTCTCTCCTACGAGCAGTACTTC. Protein product: CASSSSGPLSYEQYF. Supplemented by reference TRBV5-6 and TRBJ2-7, the full variable domain reads DAGVTQSPTHLIKTRGQQVTLRCSPKSGHDTVSWYQQALGQGPQFIFQYYEEEERQRGNFPDRFSGHQFPNYSSELNVNALLLGDSALYLCASSSSGPLSYEQYFGPGTRLTVT.

This rearrangement joins TRBV7-8 to TRBJ2-3, with D unresolved. V lost 1 base and J lost 1, with 9 bases in between. The CDR3 length is 15 residues. Germline V CDR1 and CDR2: SGHVS, FQNEAQ. CDR3 sequence: CASSLDPTGTDTQYF. DNA of the CDR3: TGTGCCAGCAGCTTAGACCCTACCGGCACAGATACGCAGTATTTT. The variable domain in full, completed from reference TRBV7-8 and TRBJ2-3, reads GAGVSQSPRYKVAKRGQDVALRCDPISGHVSLFWYQQALGQGPEFLTYFQNEAQLDKSGLPSDRFFAERPEGSVSTLKIQRTQQEDSAVYLCASSLDPTGTDTQYFGPGTRLTVL.

Only a few counts were recorded for this clone. V usage is TRBV10-3 and J usage is TRBJ2-5; perhaps TRBD2 as D (5 bases). Trimming stripped 11 bases from V and 5 bases from J, with 18 bases between. CDR1 is ENHRY, CDR2 SYGVKD, per germline. This CDR3 is built from 13 residues. The CDR3 sequence is CASAWTPGETQYF. CDR3 DNA: TGTGCCTCAGCCTGGACTCCCGGGGAGACCCAGTACTTC.

V usage is TRBV5-1 and J usage is TRBJ1-1, with D uncertain. Germline lookup yields CDR1 SGHRS and CDR2 YFSETQ. Trimming removed 1 base at V and 1 base at J, with 8 bases between. This CDR3 is 14 amino acids long. Here the CDR3 reads CASSLNEGNTEAFF. Written as DNA, the CDR3 is TGCGCCAGCAGCTTGAACGAGGGGAACACTGAAGCTTTCTTT.

V usage is TRBV29-1 and J usage is TRBJ1-1, with unresolved D. V lost 2 bases and J 8 bases, leaving 12 bases between the germline ends. Germline V lookup: CDR1 SQVTM, CDR2 ANQGSEA. The CDR3 has 12 residues. CDR3 residues: CSVEKGSGEAFF. CDR3 nucleotide sequence: TGCAGCGTTGAAAAAGGGTCGGGGGAAGCTTTCTTT.

CDR3 nucleotide sequence: TGTGCCAGCAGACCCGGGACTAGAGAAGAGACCCAGTACTTC. This encodes CASRPGTREETQYF. The chain is built from TRBV2 and TRBJ2-5; 8 nucleotides align to TRBD2. From germline, CDR1 is SNHLY and CDR2 FYNNEI. The CDR3 has 14 amino acids. The ends lost 6 bases at V and 3 bases at J; junction bases unmatched: 6.

The chain couples TRBV15 to TRBJ1-6, with D hard to call. V lost 3 bases and J lost 0, with 6 bases in between. Germline V CDR1 and CDR2: LNHNV, YYDKDF (reference sequence). The CDR3 has 15 residues. CDR3 region: CATSSESSYNSPLHF. DNA for the CDR3: TGTGCCACCAGCAGTGAGAGCTCCTATAATTCACCCCTCCACTTT.

The V and J genes are TRBV7-9 and TRBJ1-2; D is uncertain. The germline gives CDR1 SEHNR, CDR2 FQNEAQ (reference sequence). This CDR3 is 12 amino acids long. V gave up 5 bases and J gave up 5 bases, with 9 bases separating them. DNA of the CDR3: TGTGCCAGCAGCCGGGATGAATATGGCTACACCTTC. Translating gives CASSRDEYGYTF.

The chain joins TRBV4-3 to TRBJ1-2, with D maybe TRBD1 (5 bases). With 4 bases removed from V and 0 bases from J, the gap between germline ends came to 12 bases. The germline CDR1 and CDR2 sequences are LGHNA and YSLEER. The CDR3 spans 15 residues. CDR3 nucleotides: TGCGCCAGCAGCCGACAACGGGACTCTAACTATGGCTACACCTTC. Protein: CASSRQRDSNYGYTF.

This sequence joins TRBV6-6 and TRBJ2-5, with 8 nucleotides matching TRBD1. Unmatched junction bases numbered 4, after V lost 5 bases and J lost 2 bases. CDR1 and CDR2 from the germline V gene are MNHNY and SVGAGI (reference sequence). CDR3 size: 14 residues. The CDR3 sequence is CASSPGQGQETQYF. The DNA of the CDR3 is TGTGCCAGCAGTCCCGGACAGGGACAAGAGACCCAGTACTTC.

The chain combines TRBV7-2 with TRBJ1-1, with D tentatively TRBD1 (6 bases). This CDR3 is built from 17 residues. Germline-derived CDR1 and CDR2 are SGHTA and FQGNSA. V lost 4 bases and J lost 12, with 30 bases in between. The CDR3 bases are TGTGCCAGCAGCTCGACGACGGTCCTGAAGCGAGGGGGATATACTTTCTTT. It encodes CASSSTTVLKRGGYTFF.